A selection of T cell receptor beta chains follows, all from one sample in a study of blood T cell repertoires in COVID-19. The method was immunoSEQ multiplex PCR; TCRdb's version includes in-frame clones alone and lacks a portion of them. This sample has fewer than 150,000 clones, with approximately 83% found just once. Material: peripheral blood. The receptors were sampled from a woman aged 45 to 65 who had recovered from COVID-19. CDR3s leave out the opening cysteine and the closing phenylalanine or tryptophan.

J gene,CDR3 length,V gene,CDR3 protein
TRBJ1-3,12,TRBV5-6,ASSGTSSGNTIY
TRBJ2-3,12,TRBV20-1,SASLRGGTDTQY
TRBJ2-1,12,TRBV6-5,ATSPTFSYNEQF
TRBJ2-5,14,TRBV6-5,ASTYGELAGQETQY
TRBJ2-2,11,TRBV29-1,SVQGWNTGELF
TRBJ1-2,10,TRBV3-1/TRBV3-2,ASGDRYDGYT
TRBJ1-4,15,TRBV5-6,ASSFRQSWGPSEKLF
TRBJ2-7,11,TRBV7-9,ASSFPGKNEQY
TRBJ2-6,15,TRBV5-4,ASSSPQGAGGANVLT
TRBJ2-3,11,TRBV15,ATTSDITDTQY
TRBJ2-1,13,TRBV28,ASSPPGTRNNEQF
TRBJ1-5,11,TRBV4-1,ASSPRPPQPQH
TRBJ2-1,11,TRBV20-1,SASKTRNNEQF
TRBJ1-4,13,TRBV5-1,ASSSTGMAGEKLF
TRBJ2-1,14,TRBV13,ASSFTGFRRRNEQF
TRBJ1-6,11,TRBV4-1,ASSHGQSSPLH
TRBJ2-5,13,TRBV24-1,ATSPGTGGGETQY
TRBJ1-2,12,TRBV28,ASSFPGLVGGYT
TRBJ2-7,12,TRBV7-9,ASSLKQGIHEQY
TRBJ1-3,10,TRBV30,AWSVLGNTIY
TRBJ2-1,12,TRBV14,ASSHLAGAGPPF
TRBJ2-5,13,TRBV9,ASSVVGGHQETQY
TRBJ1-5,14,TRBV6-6,ASSRHREVNNQPQH
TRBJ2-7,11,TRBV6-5,ASTSPGTYEQY
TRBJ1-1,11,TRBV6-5,ASQPPKNTEAF
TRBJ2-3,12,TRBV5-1,ASSGHRSTDTQY
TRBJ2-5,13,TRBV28,ASSNERYIEETQY
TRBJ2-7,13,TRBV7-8,ASSGGLAGGYEQY
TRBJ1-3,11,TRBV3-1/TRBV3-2,ASSQSSGNTIY
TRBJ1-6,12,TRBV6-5,AVRGSSYNSPLH
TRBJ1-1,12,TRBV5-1,ASSLGQGASEAF
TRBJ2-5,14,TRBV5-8,ASLTGRLKSGETQY
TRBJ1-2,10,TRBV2,ASSAGRSGYT
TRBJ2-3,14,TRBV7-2,ASSLYASGATDTQY
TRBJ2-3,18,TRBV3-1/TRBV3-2,ASSHLTGTSGVPSTDTQY
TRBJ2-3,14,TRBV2,ASPSRAGGKYDTQY
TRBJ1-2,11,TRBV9,ASSVNWNYGYT
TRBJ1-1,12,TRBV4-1,ASSQGPLNTEAF
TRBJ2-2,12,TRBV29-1,SVMDRGQAGELF
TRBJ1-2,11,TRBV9,ASSVLQDGGYT
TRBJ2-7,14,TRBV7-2,ASSTTGVLFSYEQY
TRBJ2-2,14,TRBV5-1,ASSPGQGTNTGELF
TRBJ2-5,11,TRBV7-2,ASSLYPGETQY
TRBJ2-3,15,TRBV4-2,ASSQDGFGQGANTQY
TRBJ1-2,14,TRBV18,ASSPGQGRANYGYT
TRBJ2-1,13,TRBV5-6,ASSLGAGERHEQF
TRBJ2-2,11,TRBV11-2,ASSSLSTGELF
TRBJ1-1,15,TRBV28,ASSLRSAGSPPGVAF
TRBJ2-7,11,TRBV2,ASSAGDTYEQY
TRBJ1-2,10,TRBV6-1,ASSCHREGYT
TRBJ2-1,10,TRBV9,ASSQVPGEQF
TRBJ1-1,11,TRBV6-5,ASFGTGFAEAF
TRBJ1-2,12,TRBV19,ASSPRDRGPGYT
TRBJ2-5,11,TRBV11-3,ASSRQNQETQY
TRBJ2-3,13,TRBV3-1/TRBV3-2,ASSQGVESTDTQY